This TCR beta chain is drawn from a study of cytomegalovirus exposure and HLA in healthy donors. The wider study: As an earlier analysis found, about 179 million T cells yielded approximately 100 million unique TCR beta sequences.

The PCR employed 60 Vbeta primers together with 13 Jbeta primers. Profiled with immunoSEQ multiplex PCR; TCRdb holds only in-frame clones, not every one. Here the sample spans about 120,000 clones, 60% to 85% being singletons. J lost 0 bases, V lost 6 bases, and 4 bases had no gene match. The germline V gene has CDR1 SNHLY and CDR2 FYNNEI. CDR3 size: 16 residues. In the case of this clone: Its antigen is undetermined.

Study-wide findings and caveats: Trimming of TCR beta V- and J-genes showed a link, identified in a later analysis, to a missense DCLRE1C variant. CMV serostatus was the sole immune exposure information available. Segments of the TCR beta V type were, in most cases, productive about 87% or about 30% of the time in an earlier analysis.

The chain carries TRBV2 and TRBJ2-2; 10 nucleotides agree with TRBD1. The sequenced material came from PBMCs. The TCR originated in a woman in her thirties or forties in good health and CMV-seropositive. Written as DNA, the CDR3 is TGTGCCAGCAGGCGGACAGGGGGATCGAACACCGGGGAGCTGTTTTTT. The encoded protein is CASRRTGGSNTGELFF.